In terms of frequency, the clone carrying this T cell receptor (beta chain) is hyperexpanded. Germline V gene sequence: CDR1 SEHNR, CDR2 FQNEAQ (reference sequence). The CDR3 extends over 12 amino acids. The data derive from a study of T cells expressing NK-cell markers. With the 5' RACE reads reprocessed, TCRdb shows one record per CDR3 protein and no DNA. The data show more than 700 distinct CDR3 sequences, and the top ten clones hold 81%. The sequence was obtained from a man aged 18-75 years in good health. The material sequenced was blood T cells: a sorted CD56 or NKG2C T cell subset, CD4+ or CD8+ T cells, or bulk PBMC T cells (not recorded which). The V and J genes are TRBV7-9 and TRBJ2-7; without DNA, the TCRdb call of TRBD1 cannot be checked. Here the CDR3 reads CASSPGHYEQYF. Based on the CDR3 plus reference TRBV7-9 and TRBJ2-7, the full variable domain is DTGVSQNPRHKITKRGQNVTFRCDPISEHNRLYWYRQTLGQGPEFLTYFQNEAQLEKSRLLSDRFSAERPKGSFSTLEIQRTEQGDSAMYLCASSPGHYEQYFGPGTRLTVT.